These 32 T cell receptor beta chains were all obtained from the same sample, sequenced in a study of blood T cell repertoires in COVID-19. Generated by immunoSEQ multiplex PCR, the TCRdb table keeps only in-frame clones and is missing some. The data show approximately 80,000 clones, 81% seen once. Sequencing was performed on peripheral blood. Every receptor here comes from an elderly man with acute or convalescent COVID-19.

The rearrangement joins TRBV2 to TRBJ1-6; 8 nucleotides align to TRBD1. The V gene end was trimmed by 6 bases and the J gene end by 4 bases; junction bases not matched to a gene: 8. The V gene's germline CDR1 is SNHLY and CDR2 FYNNEI. The CDR3 runs to 16 residues. The CDR3 is CASSLQGGGYNSPLHF. In DNA form, the CDR3 reads TGTGCCAGCAGCCTACAGGGGGGAGGGTATAATTCACCCCTCCACTTT. The complete variable domain, with remaining parts taken from reference TRBV2 and TRBJ1-6, reads EPEVTQTPSHQVTQMGQEVILRCVPISNHLYFYWYRQILGQKVEFLVSFYNNEISEKSEIFDDQFSVERPDGSNFTLKIRSTKLEDSAMYFCASSLQGGGYNSPLHFGNGTRLTVT.

There are a few counts of this clone. The chain combines TRBV12-3 or TRBV12-4 with TRBJ1-1, with 8 bases matching TRBD1. CDR3 length: 11 amino acids. Losses at the gene ends were 7 bases for V and 8 bases for J; bases not matched to a gene: 3. CDR3 in amino acids: CASIRTGEAFF. CDR3 sequence (DNA): TGTGCCAGCATTAGGACAGGGGAAGCTTTCTTT.

The chain has TRBV15 and TRBJ2-7, with TRBD2 matching 15 bases. Germline-derived CDR1 and CDR2 are LNHNV and YYDKDF (reference sequence). V trimming: 7 bases; J trimming: 2 bases; junction bases outside the gene matches: 6. CDR3 length equals 16 residues. The CDR3 DNA follows: TGTGCCACCACCCCGGGACTAGCGGGGGGTACCTACGAGCAGTACTTC. This codes for CATTPGLAGGTYEQYF.

V gene TRBV18 combines with J gene TRBJ2-1, with D possibly TRBD1 on 5 matching bases. Per the germline V gene, CDR1 is KGHSH and CDR2 is LQKENI. V lost 2 bases to trimming and J lost 6 bases, with 11 bases between them. The CDR3 contains 14 residues. CDR3 region: CASSPKTGANEQFF. The CDR3, as DNA: TGTGCCAGCTCACCAAAAACAGGCGCCAATGAGCAGTTCTTC.

V is TRBV28 and J is TRBJ1-5; D is perhaps TRBD1 (5 bases). The germline CDR1 and CDR2 sequences are MDHEN and SYDVKM. This CDR3 is built from 15 residues. Trimming removed 5 bases at V and 5 bases at J, with 16 bases between. In DNA form, the CDR3 reads TGTGCCAGCAGTATCTCGGGGGGGTTAGATCAGCCCCAGCATTTT. Translating gives CASSISGGLDQPQHF.

This sequence joins TRBV12-3 or TRBV12-4 and TRBJ1-2; maybe TRBD1 (5 bases). This CDR3 is 12 amino acids long. V was cut by 5 bases and J by 7 bases, with 11 bases left in between. CDR3 sequence: CASSDRWGGYTF. CDR3 sequence (DNA): TGTGCCAGCAGTGACAGATGGGGTGGCTACACCTTC.

This clone turned up a few times. The chain combines TRBV24-1 with TRBJ1-2, with D tentatively TRBD1 (6 bases). There are 14 residues in the CDR3. The V gene's germline CDR1 is KGHDR and CDR2 SFDVKD. The V end lost 3 bases, the J end lost 5 bases, and 12 bases lay between the germline ends. The CDR3 DNA is TGTGCCACCAGTGATAGGACAGCGGAGTATGGCTACACCTTC. Translating gives CATSDRTAEYGYTF.

This chain links TRBV3-1 (or the pseudogene TRBV3-2) with TRBJ1-6, with TRBD1 matching over 9 bases. V was clipped by 4 bases and J by 5 bases; unmatched bases: 12. This CDR3 contains 18 residues. Germline V gives CDR1 LGHDT, CDR2 YNNKEL (reference sequence). The CDR3 nucleotides read TGTGCCAGCAGCCGCATAGGGGGACAGGGAAAGGATAATTCACCCCTCCACTTT. Translated: CASSRIGGQGKDNSPLHF.

The V and J genes are TRBV5-8 and TRBJ1-1; D is uncertain. CDR3 length: 14 residues. The V gene's germline CDR1 is SGHTS and CDR2 YDEGEE. V was cut by 2 bases and J by 6 bases, with 14 bases left in between. The CDR3 bases are TGTGCCAGCAGCTTAAGAGGGAGGAATCCTGAAGCTTTCTTT. This encodes CASSLRGRNPEAFF.

This clone turned up a few times. This chain connects TRBV24-1 to TRBJ2-2, with 8 bases identical to TRBD2. Germline loops: CDR1 KGHDR, CDR2 SFDVKD. V lost 5 bases to trimming and J lost 4 bases; unmatched junction nucleotides: 8. The CDR3 is 16 residues long. CDR3 coding DNA: TGTGCCACCAGTGCCCGGGAGGGCCGAGGCACCGGGGAGCTGTTTTTT. As protein: CATSAREGRGTGELFF.

The chain combines TRBV18 with TRBJ1-5; D gene unclear. V was trimmed by 5 bases and J by 3 bases, leaving 11 bases between them. In germline, CDR1 is KGHSH, CDR2 LQKENI. The CDR3 totals 14 residues. DNA of the CDR3: TGTGCCAGCTCAACGGACGGGATCAATCAGCCCCAGCATTTT. Protein: CASSTDGINQPQHF.

This clone was observed at least ten times. The chain combines TRBV7-8 with TRBJ1-5; 8 positions match TRBD1. Germline CDR1 reads SGHVS; CDR2 reads FQNEAQ. CDR3 length equals 16 residues. V shed 5 bases, J shed 1 base, and the junction held 7 bases outside the gene matches. CDR3: CASSDWTGLSNQPQHF. Written as DNA, the CDR3 is TGTGCCAGCAGCGACTGGACAGGGTTGAGCAATCAGCCCCAGCATTTT.

The gene calls are TRBV27 and TRBJ2-2; D is uncertain. The CDR3 sequence is 13 residues long. V shed 10 bases and J shed 7 bases, with 16 bases lying between them. Germline loops: CDR1 MNHEY, CDR2 SMNVEV (reference sequence). The CDR3 nucleotides are TGTGCCACCCAAACAGACGTAGTCGGGGAGCTGTTTTTT. Translation: CATQTDVVGELFF.

This clone was seen once. The V gene is TRBV5-1, the J gene TRBJ1-2; D is perhaps TRBD1 (5 bases). This CDR3 has 15 amino acids. Trimming shortened V by 0 bases and J by 2 bases, and 11 bases separated the two germline ends. Germline lookup yields CDR1 SGHRS and CDR2 YFSETQ. Written as DNA, the CDR3 is TGCGCCAGCAGCTTGGAGGGGCTCCCCAACTATGGCTACACCTTC. This encodes CASSLEGLPNYGYTF.

The chain joins TRBV5-4 to TRBJ1-4, with D maybe TRBD1 (5 bases). The CDR3 extends over 14 amino acids. The germline gives CDR1 SGHNT, CDR2 YYREEE (reference sequence). Trimming took 4 bases from V and 4 from J, leaving 11 bases between them. As DNA, the CDR3 is TGTGCCAGCAGCATGGACACCTTTAATGAAAAACTGTTTTTT. It encodes CASSMDTFNEKLFF.

The genes are TRBV5-1 and TRBJ2-1; 10 nucleotides align to TRBD2. The CDR3 loop spans 17 amino acids. Unmatched junction bases numbered 7, after V lost 4 bases and J lost 0 bases. Germline V gives CDR1 SGHRS, CDR2 YFSETQ. The CDR3 bases are TGCGCCAGCAGCCCGACTCCTAGCGGGAGCTCCTACAATGAGCAGTTCTTC. Encoded protein: CASSPTPSGSSYNEQFF.

The chain is built from TRBV6-6 and TRBJ1-2; the match to TRBD1 covers 8 bases. CDR3 length: 13 residues. With V trimmed by 5 bases and J by 7 bases, 6 bases remained unmatched. Germline lookup yields CDR1 MNHNY and CDR2 SVGAGI (reference sequence). In nucleotides, the CDR3 is TGTGCCAGCAGTAAGGACAGGGAAGGTGGCTACACCTTC. Encoded protein: CASSKDREGGYTF.

The rearrangement uses TRBV5-1 and TRBJ1-2; the D gene is possibly TRBD1 (6 bases). The CDR3 has 14 amino acids. From germline, CDR1 is SGHRS and CDR2 YFSETQ. V lost 5 bases, J lost 3 bases, and 14 bases lay in between. As DNA, the CDR3 is TGCGCCAGCAGTTTTACAGGGAAGGACTATGGCTACACCTTC. Protein product: CASSFTGKDYGYTF.

The DNA of the CDR3 is TGTGCCAGCAGTGACAGGGCGCCGGGCACTGAAGCTTTCTTT. It specifies CASSDRAPGTEAFF. The chain couples TRBV2 to TRBJ1-1, with D maybe TRBD1 (5 bases). The germline V gene encodes CDR1 SNHLY and CDR2 FYNNEI. The CDR3 is 14 amino acids. V was clipped by 3 bases and J by 4 bases, with 12 bases between them.

The V gene is TRBV24-1, the J gene TRBJ2-7; 9 bases are shared with TRBD1. From germline, CDR1 is KGHDR and CDR2 SFDVKD. The CDR3 spans 12 residues. Trimming at V came to 9 bases and at J to 3 bases, leaving 2 bases not matched to a gene. CDR3 loop: CATAGQGYEQYF. As DNA, the CDR3 is TGTGCCACCGCGGGACAGGGCTACGAGCAGTACTTC.

V usage is TRBV6-5 and J usage is TRBJ1-2; D uncertain. This CDR3 comprises 15 residues. The germline V and J ends were trimmed by 6 bases and 1 base, with 15 bases remaining between them. Germline-derived CDR1 and CDR2 are MNHEY and SVGAGI. CDR3: CASSRGGNFNYGYTF. The CDR3 DNA reads TGTGCCAGCAGCAGAGGAGGCAATTTTAACTATGGCTACACCTTC.

The chain uses TRBV5-1 and TRBJ2-7; D perhaps matches TRBD1 (6 bases). Deletions cut 0 bases from V and 4 bases from J, with 14 bases between. CDR3 length: 15 amino acids. Germline V gene lookup returns CDR1 SGHRS and CDR2 YFSETQ. This CDR3 is CASSLVPGERYEQYF. As DNA, the CDR3 is TGCGCCAGCAGCTTGGTCCCAGGGGAAAGGTACGAGCAGTACTTC.

This chain joins TRBV27 and TRBJ2-7; TRBD2 is a possible D gene (5 bases). V was clipped by 4 bases and J by 3 bases, with 16 bases between them. There are 15 residues in the CDR3. Per the germline V gene, CDR1 is MNHEY and CDR2 is SMNVEV (reference sequence). CDR3 bases: TGTGCCAGCAGTTCTAGGACGGTTGGAGGCTACGAGCAGTACTTC. This encodes CASSSRTVGGYEQYF.

This rearrangement joins TRBV5-1 to TRBJ2-1; D perhaps matches TRBD1 (5 bases). Germline values: CDR1 SGHRS, CDR2 YFSETQ. This CDR3 has 12 amino acids. Trimming left V 0 bases short and J 13 bases short, with 11 bases between. CDR3 residues: CASSLASREQFF. In DNA, the CDR3 is TGCGCCAGCAGCTTGGCCAGCAGGGAACAGTTCTTC.

The genes are TRBV2 and TRBJ2-1, with a weak D call TRBD1 (5 bases). The CDR3 runs to 14 residues. Germline V gene sequence: CDR1 SNHLY, CDR2 FYNNEI. The V and J ends lost 6 bases and 2 bases respectively, with 11 bases between them. The CDR3 reads CASSAGLTYNEQFF. CDR3 DNA: TGTGCCAGCAGCGCAGGGCTCACCTACAATGAGCAGTTCTTC.

The rearrangement links TRBV5-1 to TRBJ1-1; 7 bases match TRBD1. The germline V gene encodes CDR1 SGHRS and CDR2 YFSETQ. The CDR3 is made up of 15 amino acids. V was clipped by 0 bases and J by 11 bases; unmatched bases: 13. CDR3 loop: CASSLDTGAAGFAFF. The CDR3 DNA is TGCGCCAGCAGCTTGGATACAGGGGCCGCTGGCTTTGCTTTCTTT.

The gene calls are TRBV4-1 and TRBJ2-7, with D possibly TRBD1 on 5 matching bases. The CDR3 spans 13 residues. V was trimmed by 7 bases and J by 0 bases, leaving 10 bases between them. In germline, CDR1 is MGHRA, CDR2 YSYEKL. DNA of the CDR3: TGCGCCAGCAAAGGGGCCCTCTCCTACGAGCAGTACTTC. Its protein product is CASKGALSYEQYF.

The V call is TRBV10-1, the J call TRBJ2-7; no clear D gene. The ends were cut back, 4 bases at V and 7 bases at J, with 11 bases in the middle. Per the germline V gene, CDR1 is WNHNN and CDR2 is SYGVQD (reference sequence). The CDR3 is made up of 12 amino acids. CDR3 in amino acids: CASSGFNYEQYF. The DNA of the CDR3 is TGCGCCAGCAGTGGCTTTAACTATGAGCAGTACTTC.

This clone occurred a few times. J is TRBJ1-2 and V is TRBV20-1; weak D call: TRBD1 (5 bases). The germline V gene encodes CDR1 DFQATT and CDR2 SNEGSKA (reference sequence). This CDR3 region has 11 residues. The CDR3 DNA sequence: TGCGGCAGGGAATTGAACTATGGCTACACCTTC. Translated, it gives CGRELNYGYTF.

The chain employs TRBV5-1 and TRBJ1-1, with TRBD1 matching over 10 bases. The CDR3 has 17 residues. Germline CDR1 SGHRS, CDR2 YFSETQ. The V gene end was trimmed by 4 bases and the J gene end by 3 bases; junction bases not matched to a gene: 12. DNA of the CDR3: TGCGCCAGCAGCGTGGGACAGGGGTCCCCTAAGGACACTGAAGCTTTCTTT. Its protein product is CASSVGQGSPKDTEAFF.

This rearrangement joins TRBV9 to TRBJ2-7; D is possibly TRBD1 (5 bases). Trimming took 0 bases from V and 3 from J, leaving 13 bases between them. The CDR3 is made up of 15 amino acids. Germline lookup yields CDR1 SGDLS and CDR2 YYNGEE. In DNA, the CDR3 is TGTGCCAGCAGCGTAGATTCAGGGCAGCTCTACGAGCAGTACTTC. Its protein product is CASSVDSGQLYEQYF.

This clone has a single count. The chain joins TRBV3-1 (or the pseudogene TRBV3-2) to TRBJ2-7; D unresolved. Deletions cut 0 bases from V and 9 bases from J, with 24 bases between. Germline V gene lookup returns CDR1 LGHDT and CDR2 YNNKEL (reference sequence). This CDR3 region has 17 residues. The CDR3 loop is CASSQERTWPGGNAQYF. The CDR3, as DNA: TGTGCCAGCAGCCAAGAGAGAACTTGGCCAGGTGGCAACGCGCAGTACTTC.